Listed here are 26 T cell receptor beta chains from one sample, sequenced in a study of control samples from healthy donors and cancer patients. Generated by immunoSEQ multiplex PCR, the TCRdb table keeps only in-frame clones and is missing some. The sample has over 80,000 clones, around 80% seen once; the top ten hold about 2%. Sequencing was done on a sample of blood. Every receptor here comes from a man aged 55 to 69 in good health.

A single count supports this clone. This chain connects TRBV7-3 to TRBJ1-6; D not certain. CDR3 length: 14 amino acids. Trimming took off 1 base at V and 11 bases at J, with 12 bases between the two ends. Looked up from germline, CDR1 is SGHTA and CDR2 is FQGTGA. The CDR3 spells CASSLSGRSAPLHF. CDR3 coding DNA: TGTGCCAGCAGCTTAAGTGGGCGCTCGGCACCCCTCCACTTT.

This clone was found once. This chain joins TRBV15 and TRBJ1-4; no reliable D call. The CDR3 length is 15 residues. V was clipped by 0 bases and J by 0 bases, with 5 bases between them. Germline loops: CDR1 LNHNV, CDR2 YYDKDF (reference sequence). CDR3 residues: CATSRERATNEKLFF. CDR3 coding DNA: TGTGCCACCAGCAGAGAGCGGGCAACTAATGAAAAACTGTTTTTT.

The J gene is TRBJ2-3, the V gene TRBV28, with TRBD2 matching 14 bases. Germline CDR1 MDHEN, CDR2 SYDVKM. V lost 4 bases, J lost 5 bases, and 11 bases stayed unmatched. The CDR3 spans 18 residues. The CDR3 DNA reads as TGTGCCAGCAGTTCGCCGGGACTAGCGGGAGTGGCAGAAGATACGCAGTATTTT. Translation gives CASSSPGLAGVAEDTQYF.

This rearrangement joins TRBV5-1 to TRBJ1-2; D perhaps matches TRBD1 (5 bases). V lost 4 bases to trimming and J lost 3 bases, with 13 bases between them. Looked up from germline, CDR1 is SGHRS and CDR2 is YFSETQ. This CDR3 comprises 14 residues. The DNA for the CDR3 is TGCGCCAGCAGCAACGGACGAGGGGACTATGGCTACACCTTC. It is translated as CASSNGRGDYGYTF.

This clone was picked up one time. The chain employs TRBV5-1 and TRBJ1-1; TRBD1 agrees at 8 bases. The junction had 9 bases not matched to a gene; V was cut back by 4 bases and J by 4 bases. Germline CDR1 reads SGHRS; CDR2 reads YFSETQ. This CDR3 comprises 15 residues. The CDR3 region has the DNA TGCGCCAGCAGCAGCCTGGACAGGGAGGGCACTGAAGCTTTCTTT. Translated, it gives CASSSLDREGTEAFF. The whole variable domain, remainder taken from reference TRBV5-1 and TRBJ1-1, is KAGVTQTPRYLIKTRGQQVTLSCSPISGHRSVSWYQQTPGQGLQFLFEYFSETQRNKGNFPGRFSGRQFSNSRSEMNVSTLELGDSALYLCASSSLDREGTEAFFGQGTRLTVV.

The genes are TRBV9 and TRBJ2-1; D call uncertain. This CDR3 comprises 12 residues. Looked up from germline, CDR1 is SGDLS and CDR2 is YYNGEE. Between the trimmed V and J ends, which lost 4 bases and 2 bases, there was a span of 4 bases. The CDR3 DNA is TGTGCCAGCAGCCATACCTACAATGAGCAGTTCTTC. Protein sequence: CASSHTYNEQFF.

In its sample, this clone ranks as medium-sized. The chain is built from TRBV19 and TRBJ1-5; 7 positions agree with TRBD1. CDR1 is LNHDA and CDR2 is SQIVND in the germline V gene (reference sequence). With V trimmed by 5 bases and J by 8 bases, 12 bases remained unmatched. The CDR3 has 15 amino acids. As DNA, the CDR3 is TGTGCCAGTAGTCTTGGCAGGGGGGAAAGGAAGCCCCAGCATTTT. Translation: CASSLGRGERKPQHF.

The CDR3 DNA sequence: TGTGCCAGTAGTGAGGGATACCAAGAGACCCAGTACTTC. Its translation is CASSEGYQETQYF. This rearrangement joins TRBV19 to TRBJ2-5; the D gene is possibly TRBD2 (5 bases). V shed 5 bases and J shed 0 bases, with 7 bases lying between them. Germline V CDR1 and CDR2: LNHDA, SQIVND (reference sequence). The CDR3 is 13 residues long.

The chain joins TRBV5-8 to TRBJ2-7; D not resolved. Germline CDR1 is SGHTS and CDR2 is YDEGEE. Trimming removed 3 bases at V and 6 bases at J, with 13 bases between. The CDR3 loop spans 13 amino acids. The CDR3 reads CASSYRVFPEQYF. CDR3 DNA sequence: TGTGCCAGCAGCTACCGAGTGTTCCCCGAGCAGTACTTC.

The chain employs TRBV19 and TRBJ1-5; D gene unclear. Germline lookup yields CDR1 LNHDA and CDR2 SQIVND (reference sequence). Trimming pared 9 bases from V and 6 bases from J, leaving 24 bases between. The CDR3 length is 16 residues. CDR3 in DNA: TGTGCCAGCACCCCACAGACTCTCGGGAGGAGTCAGCCCCAGCATTTT. It yields the protein CASTPQTLGRSQPQHF. Using reference TRBV19 and TRBJ1-5 for the parts outside the CDR3, the full variable domain is DGGITQSPKYLFRKEGQNVTLSCEQNLNHDAMYWYRQDPGQGLRLIYYSQIVNDFQKGDIAEGYSVSREKKESFPLTVTSAQKNPTAFYLCASTPQTLGRSQPQHFGDGTRLSIL.

The V and J genes are TRBV2 and TRBJ1-5; D not certain. V dropped 7 bases and J dropped 0 bases, with 10 bases sitting between them. The CDR3 contains 14 residues. Germline assignment: CDR1 SNHLY and CDR2 FYNNEI. The CDR3 region has the DNA TGTGCCAGCACCCAATCAGATAGCAATCAGCCCCAGCATTTT. Its translation: CASTQSDSNQPQHF. Full variable domain (outside the CDR3, taken from reference TRBV2 and TRBJ1-5): EPEVTQTPSHQVTQMGQEVILRCVPISNHLYFYWYRQILGQKVEFLVSFYNNEISEKSEIFDDQFSVERPDGSNFTLKIRSTKLEDSAMYFCASTQSDSNQPQHFGDGTRLSIL.

The CDR3 spells CASSLSANLNTEAFF. In nucleotides, the CDR3 is TGTGCCAGCAGTTTATCAGCGAACTTGAACACTGAAGCTTTCTTT. The gene calls are TRBV27 and TRBJ1-1; no firm D call. V lost 0 bases and J 0 bases, leaving 8 bases between the germline ends. The CDR3 runs to 15 residues. Germline lookup yields CDR1 MNHEY and CDR2 SMNVEV (reference sequence).

The V call is TRBV5-1, the J call TRBJ2-3; no clear D. Trimming shortened V by 4 bases and J by 0 bases, and 12 bases separated the two germline ends. Per germline, CDR1 SGHRS and CDR2 YFSETQ. The CDR3 has 15 residues. This chain's CDR3 is CASSPLDTSTDTQYF. As DNA, the CDR3 is TGCGCCAGCAGCCCCTTAGACACCAGCACAGATACGCAGTATTTT.

As to this clone: Other DNA sequences in the same sample also yield this CDR3. The genes are TRBV5-1 and TRBJ2-7; no definite D call. Looked up from germline, CDR1 is SGHRS and CDR2 is YFSETQ. Trimming took 0 bases from V and 2 from J, leaving 9 bases between them. This CDR3 has 14 residues. CDR3 protein: CASSLDGTPYEQYF. In nucleotides, the CDR3 is TGCGCCAGCAGCTTGGACGGCACCCCCTACGAGCAGTACTTC. The whole variable domain, filled in from reference TRBV5-1 and TRBJ2-7, reads KAGVTQTPRYLIKTRGQQVTLSCSPISGHRSVSWYQQTPGQGLQFLFEYFSETQRNKGNFPGRFSGRQFSNSRSEMNVSTLELGDSALYLCASSLDGTPYEQYFGPGTRLTVT.

The chain uses TRBV6-5 and TRBJ1-2; no definite D call. V lost 5 bases, J lost 2 bases, and 9 bases lay in between. Germline assignment: CDR1 MNHEY and CDR2 SVGAGI. The CDR3 extends over 13 amino acids. The CDR3, as DNA: TGTGCCAGCAGTCGCAATCAGAACTATGGCTACACCTTC. Translation gives CASSRNQNYGYTF.

This sequence joins TRBV5-5 and TRBJ2-3; D gene uncertain. The germline V and J ends were trimmed by 4 bases and 2 bases, with 11 bases remaining between them. The germline CDR1 and CDR2 sequences are SGHKS and YYEKEE (reference sequence). CDR3 length: 14 residues. The CDR3: CASSPEWSTDTQYF. In nucleotides, the CDR3 is TGTGCCAGCAGCCCGGAGTGGTCCACAGATACGCAGTATTTT.

This chain joins TRBV7-6 and TRBJ2-1; D may correspond to TRBD1 or TRBD2 (5 bases each). In germline, CDR1 is SGHVS, CDR2 FNYEAQ. Trimming took 5 bases from V and 1 from J, leaving 15 bases between them. The CDR3 is made up of 16 amino acids. Here the CDR3 DNA reads TGTGCCAGCAGCACTCGGGACCTTACTTCCTACAATGAGCAGTTCTTC. It codes for CASSTRDLTSYNEQFF.

The chain is built from TRBV5-6 and TRBJ2-7, with D perhaps given as TRBD1 or TRBD2 (6 bases each). The germline CDR1 and CDR2 sequences are SGHDT and YYEEEE. The CDR3 is 14 amino acids. Trimming shortened V by 6 bases and J by 1 base, and 14 bases separated the two germline ends. The CDR3 here is CASNGGHRSYEQYF. Here the CDR3 DNA reads TGTGCCAGCAATGGGGGGCATCGTTCCTACGAGCAGTACTTC.

The chain uses TRBV3-1 (or the pseudogene TRBV3-2) and TRBJ2-1; D may be TRBD2 (6 bases). The CDR3 extends over 16 amino acids. The germline V gene has CDR1 LGHDT and CDR2 YNNKEL (reference sequence). V lost 1 base, J lost 1 base, and 11 bases lay in between. DNA for the CDR3: TGTGCCAGCAGCCAAGCAGGCGGGGTTTCCTACAATGAGCAGTTCTTC. Translation: CASSQAGGVSYNEQFF.

CDR3 nucleotides: TGTGCCAGCAGTCCCGGGGGCTGGGTGGATACGCAGTATTTT. Amino acid sequence: CASSPGGWVDTQYF. The chain links TRBV6-5 to TRBJ2-3; D may correspond to TRBD1 or TRBD2 (6 bases each). Trimming took 5 bases from V and 6 from J, leaving 15 bases between them. The CDR3 sequence is 14 residues long. From germline, CDR1 is MNHEY and CDR2 SVGAGI.

The J gene is TRBJ2-7, the V gene TRBV11-2; D could derive from TRBD1 or TRBD2 (5 bases each). Germline-derived CDR1 and CDR2 are SGHAT and FQNNGV. The CDR3 is 14 residues long. Trimming took 5 bases from V and 4 from J, leaving 15 bases between them. CDR3 protein: CASSPGTYGYEQYF. DNA for the CDR3: TGTGCCAGCAGCCCCGGGACCTACGGTTACGAGCAGTACTTC. The whole variable domain, remainder taken from reference TRBV11-2 and TRBJ2-7, is EAGVAQSPRYKIIEKRQSVAFWCNPISGHATLYWYQQILGQGPKLLIQFQNNGVVDDSQLPKDRFSAERLKGVDSTLKIQPAKLEDSAVYLCASSPGTYGYEQYFGPGTRLTVT.

This chain links TRBV7-6 with TRBJ2-7, with 12 positions matching TRBD2. Germline-derived CDR1 and CDR2 are SGHVS and FNYEAQ. With V trimmed by 5 bases and J by 3 bases, 5 bases remained unmatched. CDR3 length: 15 amino acids. CDR3 in DNA: TGTGCCAGCAGCCTCCGACTAGCGGGAGACTACGAGCAGTACTTC. Encoded protein: CASSLRLAGDYEQYF.

The sample holds a few counts of this clone. The chain joins TRBV11-1 to TRBJ1-2; no reliable D call. CDR1 SGHAT and CDR2 FQDESV come from the germline V gene (reference sequence). CDR3 size: 16 residues. Trimming pared 1 base from V and 0 bases from J, leaving 12 bases between. This chain's CDR3 is CASSLGSGRTNYGYTF. The CDR3 region has the DNA TGTGCCAGCAGCTTAGGGAGCGGGCGTACTAACTATGGCTACACCTTC.

The table lists this clone with a count of one. The chain is built from TRBV5-1 and TRBJ2-3; 8 nucleotides match TRBD2. CDR1 and CDR2 (germline): SGHRS, YFSETQ. J was trimmed by 2 bases and V by 4 bases; bases with no gene match: 12. The CDR3 is 17 residues long. CDR3 nucleotide sequence: TGCGCCAGCAGCCCTGGCCGCGGGACTAGGAACACAGATACGCAGTATTTT. Translated, it gives CASSPGRGTRNTDTQYF.

This clone has just one count. The rearrangement joins TRBV19 to TRBJ2-2; unclear D gene. The germline V and J ends were trimmed by 5 bases and 5 bases, with 15 bases remaining between them. Germline V lookup: CDR1 LNHDA, CDR2 SQIVND (reference sequence). The CDR3 totals 15 residues. This CDR3 reads CASSPHEKATGELFF. CDR3 coding DNA: TGTGCCAGTAGTCCCCATGAGAAGGCGACCGGGGAGCTGTTTTTT.

The rearrangement uses TRBV5-1 and TRBJ2-2; D possibly corresponds to TRBD1 (5 bases). This CDR3 is built from 15 residues. Germline V gives CDR1 SGHRS, CDR2 YFSETQ. V was clipped by 5 bases and J by 3 bases, with 14 bases between them. The CDR3 here is CASRSSTAYTGELFF. The CDR3 nucleotides are TGCGCCAGCAGGAGCTCGACAGCGTACACCGGGGAGCTGTTTTTT. The complete variable domain, with remaining parts taken from reference TRBV5-1 and TRBJ2-2, reads KAGVTQTPRYLIKTRGQQVTLSCSPISGHRSVSWYQQTPGQGLQFLFEYFSETQRNKGNFPGRFSGRQFSNSRSEMNVSTLELGDSALYLCASRSSTAYTGELFFGEGSRLTVL.